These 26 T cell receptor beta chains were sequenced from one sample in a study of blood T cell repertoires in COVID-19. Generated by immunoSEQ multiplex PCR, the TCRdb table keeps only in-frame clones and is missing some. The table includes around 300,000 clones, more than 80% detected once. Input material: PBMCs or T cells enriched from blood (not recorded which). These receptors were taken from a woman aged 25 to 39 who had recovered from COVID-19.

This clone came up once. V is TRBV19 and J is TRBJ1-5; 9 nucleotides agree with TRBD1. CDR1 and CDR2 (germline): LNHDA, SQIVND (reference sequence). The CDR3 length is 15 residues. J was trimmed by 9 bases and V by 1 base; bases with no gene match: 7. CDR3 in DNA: TGTGCCAGTAGTATAGCAACAGGGGGCTATGGGCCCCAGCATTTT. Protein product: CASSIATGGYGPQHF. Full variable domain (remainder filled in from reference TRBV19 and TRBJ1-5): DGGITQSPKYLFRKEGQNVTLSCEQNLNHDAMYWYRQDPGQGLRLIYYSQIVNDFQKGDIAEGYSVSREKKESFPLTVTSAQKNPTAFYLCASSIATGGYGPQHFGDGTRLSIL.

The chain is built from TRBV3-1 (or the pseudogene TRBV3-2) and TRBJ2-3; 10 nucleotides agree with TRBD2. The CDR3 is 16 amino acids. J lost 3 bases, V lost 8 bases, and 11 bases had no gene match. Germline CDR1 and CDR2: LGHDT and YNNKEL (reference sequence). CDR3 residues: CASSASGSGWTDTQYF. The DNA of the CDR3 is TGTGCCAGCTCGGCTAGCGGGAGCGGTTGGACAGATACGCAGTATTTT.

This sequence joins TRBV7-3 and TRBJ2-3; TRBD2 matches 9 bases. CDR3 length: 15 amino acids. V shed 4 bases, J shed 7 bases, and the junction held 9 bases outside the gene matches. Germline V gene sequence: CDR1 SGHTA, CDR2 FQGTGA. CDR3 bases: TGTGCCAGCAGCTCGGGGCTAGCGGGATTGAATACGCAGTATTTT. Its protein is CASSSGLAGLNTQYF.

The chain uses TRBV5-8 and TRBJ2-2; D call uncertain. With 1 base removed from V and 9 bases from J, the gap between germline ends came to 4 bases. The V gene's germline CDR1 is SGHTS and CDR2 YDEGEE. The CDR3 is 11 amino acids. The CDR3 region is CASSLIRELFF. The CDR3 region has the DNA TGTGCCAGCAGCTTGATTAGGGAGCTGTTTTTT.

For the CDR3, the DNA is TGTGCCAGCAGACCGACAGGGGGTTTAGGGAACACTGAAGCTTTCTTT. Its translation is CASRPTGGLGNTEAFF. V usage is TRBV13 and J usage is TRBJ1-1, with 9 positions matching TRBD1. V trimming: 6 bases; J trimming: 1 base; junction bases outside the gene matches: 9. CDR1 is PRHDT, CDR2 FYEKMQ, per germline (reference sequence). The CDR3 spans 16 residues.

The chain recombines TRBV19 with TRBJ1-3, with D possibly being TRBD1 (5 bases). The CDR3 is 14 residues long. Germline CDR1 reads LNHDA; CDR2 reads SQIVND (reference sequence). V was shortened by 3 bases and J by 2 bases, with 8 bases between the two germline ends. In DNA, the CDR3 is TGTGCCAGTAGTATGGCGGGGGCTGGAAACACCATATATTTT. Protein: CASSMAGAGNTIYF.

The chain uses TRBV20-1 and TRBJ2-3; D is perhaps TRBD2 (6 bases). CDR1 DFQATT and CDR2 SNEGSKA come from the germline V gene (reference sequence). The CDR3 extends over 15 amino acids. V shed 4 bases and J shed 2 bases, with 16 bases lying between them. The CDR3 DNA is TGCAGTGCTAATGACCGAGGACTACACACAGATACGCAGTATTTT. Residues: CSANDRGLHTDTQYF.

CDR3 bases: TGCAGCGTTGATCGGCTAGTCAACAATGAGCAGTTCTTC. This gives the protein CSVDRLVNNEQFF. The J gene is TRBJ2-1, the V gene TRBV29-1, with D unresolved. CDR3 length: 13 residues. Germline V lookup: CDR1 SQVTM, CDR2 ANQGSEA. V was cut by 3 bases and J by 5 bases, with 11 bases left in between.

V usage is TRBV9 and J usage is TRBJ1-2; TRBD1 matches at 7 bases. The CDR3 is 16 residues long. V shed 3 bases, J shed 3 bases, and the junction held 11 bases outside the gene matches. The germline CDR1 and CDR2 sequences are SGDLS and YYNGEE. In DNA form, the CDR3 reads TGTGCCAGCAGCGGATTCAGGGGGGCCAATGACTATGGCTACACCTTC. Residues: CASSGFRGANDYGYTF. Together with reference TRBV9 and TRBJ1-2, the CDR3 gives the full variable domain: DSGVTQTPKHLITATGQRVTLRCSPRSGDLSVYWYQQSLDQGLQFLIQYYNGEERAKGNILERFSAQQFPDLHSELNLSSLELGDSALYFCASSGFRGANDYGYTFGSGTRLTVV.

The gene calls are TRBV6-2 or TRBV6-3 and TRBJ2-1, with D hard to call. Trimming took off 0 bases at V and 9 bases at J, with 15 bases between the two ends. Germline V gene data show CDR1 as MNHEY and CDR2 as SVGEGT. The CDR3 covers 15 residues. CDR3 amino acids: CASSYSIRHTSEQFF. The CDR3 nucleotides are TGTGCCAGCAGTTACTCGATTCGCCATACGAGTGAGCAGTTCTTC.

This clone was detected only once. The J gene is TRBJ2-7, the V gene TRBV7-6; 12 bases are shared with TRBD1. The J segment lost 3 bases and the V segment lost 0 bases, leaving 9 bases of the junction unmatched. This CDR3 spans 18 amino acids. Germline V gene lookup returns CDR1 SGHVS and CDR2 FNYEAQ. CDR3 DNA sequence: TGTGCCAGCAGCTTAGCCCCCTACGGGACAGGGGGCGACTACGAGCAGTACTTC. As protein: CASSLAPYGTGGDYEQYF.

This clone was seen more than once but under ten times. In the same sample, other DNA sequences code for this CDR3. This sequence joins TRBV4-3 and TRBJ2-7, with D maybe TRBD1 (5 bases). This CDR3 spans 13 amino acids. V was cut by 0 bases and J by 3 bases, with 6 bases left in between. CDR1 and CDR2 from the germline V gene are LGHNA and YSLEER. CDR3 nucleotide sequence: TGCGCCAGCAGCCAAGATCAGGGCTACGAGCAGTACTTC. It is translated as CASSQDQGYEQYF.

CDR3 coding DNA: TGTGCCAGCAGCCAAGATTTGATCACAGTCAACTATGGCTACACCTTC. Protein sequence: CASSQDLITVNYGYTF. This chain uses TRBV4-2 with TRBJ1-2; D unresolved. Germline V lookup: CDR1 LGHNA, CDR2 YNFKEQ. The CDR3 extends over 16 amino acids. V was pared by 0 bases and J by 2 bases, with 13 bases between.

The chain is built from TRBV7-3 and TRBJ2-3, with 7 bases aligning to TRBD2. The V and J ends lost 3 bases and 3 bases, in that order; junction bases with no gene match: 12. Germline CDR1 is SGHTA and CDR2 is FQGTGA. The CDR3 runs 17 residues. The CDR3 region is CASSFRLGGGRTDTQYF. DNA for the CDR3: TGTGCCAGCAGCTTCCGACTCGGGGGAGGGAGAACAGATACGCAGTATTTT.

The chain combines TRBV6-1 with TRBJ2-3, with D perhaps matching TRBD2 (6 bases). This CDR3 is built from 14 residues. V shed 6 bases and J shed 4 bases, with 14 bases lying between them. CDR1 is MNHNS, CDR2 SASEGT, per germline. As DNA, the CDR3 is TGTGCCAGCAGCCCCAGACTAGACGCAGATACGCAGTATTTT. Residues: CASSPRLDADTQYF.

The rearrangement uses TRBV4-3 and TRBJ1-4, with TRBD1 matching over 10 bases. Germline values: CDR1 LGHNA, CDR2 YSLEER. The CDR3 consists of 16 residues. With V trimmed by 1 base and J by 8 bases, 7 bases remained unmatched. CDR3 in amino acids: CASSQGSGQGPEKLFF. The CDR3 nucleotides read TGCGCCAGCAGCCAAGGCTCGGGACAGGGGCCCGAAAAACTGTTTTTT.

CDR3 sequence: CASSSRRDSYEQYF. Written as DNA, the CDR3 is TGTGCCAGCAGTTCAAGGCGGGACTCCTACGAGCAGTACTTC. The rearrangement links TRBV6-2 or TRBV6-3 to TRBJ2-7, with TRBD2 as a possible D gene (6 bases). V was clipped by 4 bases and J by 0 bases, with 10 bases between them. The CDR3 extends over 14 amino acids. Looked up from germline, CDR1 is MNHEY and CDR2 is SVGEGT.

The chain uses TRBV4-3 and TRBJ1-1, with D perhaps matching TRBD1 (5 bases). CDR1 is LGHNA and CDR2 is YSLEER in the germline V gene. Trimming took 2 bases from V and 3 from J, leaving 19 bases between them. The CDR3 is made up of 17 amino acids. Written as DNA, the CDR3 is TGCGCCAGCAGCCAAATCCAGACCGGGCGGGGGGACACTGAAGCTTTCTTT. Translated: CASSQIQTGRGDTEAFF.

CDR3 sequence reads: CAWRVPGGRNGYTF. Written as DNA, the CDR3 is TGTGCCTGGAGAGTACCAGGGGGCAGGAATGGCTACACCTTC. The chain carries TRBV30 and TRBJ1-2; 8 nucleotides agree with TRBD1. The V and J ends lost 3 bases and 6 bases, in that order; junction bases with no gene match: 9. The CDR3 runs to 14 residues. Germline values: CDR1 GTSNPN, CDR2 SVGIG (reference sequence).

The CDR3 is CASSMRGYNEQFF. Written as DNA, the CDR3 is TGTGCCAGCAGCATGAGAGGGTACAATGAGCAGTTCTTC. The genes are TRBV9 and TRBJ2-1; D perhaps matches TRBD2 (5 bases). This CDR3 comprises 13 residues. Germline CDR1 is SGDLS and CDR2 is YYNGEE. Trimming shortened V by 4 bases and J by 4 bases, and 9 bases separated the two germline ends.

Here the CDR3 reads CASSLVGQGFTEAFF. DNA of the CDR3: TGTGCCAGCAGCTTGGTGGGACAGGGGTTCACTGAAGCTTTCTTT. V gene TRBV5-5 combines with J gene TRBJ1-1; 10 nucleotides line up with TRBD1. This CDR3 has 15 residues. The germline V gene has CDR1 SGHKS and CDR2 YYEKEE (reference sequence). Trimming cost V 0 bases and J 4 bases; bases outside gene matches: 3.

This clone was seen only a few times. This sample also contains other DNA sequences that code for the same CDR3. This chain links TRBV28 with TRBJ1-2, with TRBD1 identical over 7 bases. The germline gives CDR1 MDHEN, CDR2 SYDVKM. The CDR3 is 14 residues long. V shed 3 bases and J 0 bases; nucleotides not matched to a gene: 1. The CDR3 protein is CASSLGQSNYGYTF. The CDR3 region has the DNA TGTGCCAGCAGTTTGGGACAGTCTAACTATGGCTACACCTTC.

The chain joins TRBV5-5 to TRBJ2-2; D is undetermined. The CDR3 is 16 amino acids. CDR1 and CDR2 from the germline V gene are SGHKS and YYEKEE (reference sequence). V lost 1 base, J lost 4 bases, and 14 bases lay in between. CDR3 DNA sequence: TGTGCCAGCAGCTTGAATCCAGGTCTTACCACCGGGGAGCTGTTTTTT. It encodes CASSLNPGLTTGELFF.

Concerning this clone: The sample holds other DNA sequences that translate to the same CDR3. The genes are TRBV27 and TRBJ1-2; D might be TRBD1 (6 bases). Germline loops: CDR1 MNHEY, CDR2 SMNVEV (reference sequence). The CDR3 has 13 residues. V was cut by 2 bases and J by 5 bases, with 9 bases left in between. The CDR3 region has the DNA TGTGCCAGCAGTTTAAGGCAGGGGTATGGCTACACCTTC. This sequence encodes CASSLRQGYGYTF.

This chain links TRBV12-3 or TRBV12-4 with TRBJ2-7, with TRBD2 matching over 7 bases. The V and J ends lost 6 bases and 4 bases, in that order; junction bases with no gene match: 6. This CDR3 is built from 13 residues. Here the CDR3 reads CASSLKGGYEQYF. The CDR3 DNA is TGTGCCAGCAGCCTTAAGGGAGGGTACGAGCAGTACTTC.

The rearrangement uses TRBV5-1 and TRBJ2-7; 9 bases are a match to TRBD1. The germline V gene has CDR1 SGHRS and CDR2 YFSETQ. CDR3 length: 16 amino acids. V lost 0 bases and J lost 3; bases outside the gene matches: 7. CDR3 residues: CASSLAPGQGFYEQYF. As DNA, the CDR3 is TGCGCCAGCAGCTTGGCTCCGGGACAGGGATTCTACGAGCAGTACTTC.